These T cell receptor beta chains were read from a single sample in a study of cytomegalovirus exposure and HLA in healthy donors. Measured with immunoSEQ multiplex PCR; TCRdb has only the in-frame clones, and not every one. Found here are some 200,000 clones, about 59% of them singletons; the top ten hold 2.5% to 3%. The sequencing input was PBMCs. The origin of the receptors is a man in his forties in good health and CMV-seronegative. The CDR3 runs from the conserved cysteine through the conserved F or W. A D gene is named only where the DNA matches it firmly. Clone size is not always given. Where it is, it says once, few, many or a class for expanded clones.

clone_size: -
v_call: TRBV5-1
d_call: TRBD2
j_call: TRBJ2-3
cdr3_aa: CASSSGLAGGLSTDTQYF
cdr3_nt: TGCGCCAGCAGCTCGGGACTAGCGGGAGGGCTTAGCACAGATACGCAGTATTTT

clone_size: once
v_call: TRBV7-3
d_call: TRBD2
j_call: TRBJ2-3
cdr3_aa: CASSRGLASTDTQYF
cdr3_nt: TGTGCCAGCAGCCGCGGACTAGCGAGCACAGATACGCAGTATTTT

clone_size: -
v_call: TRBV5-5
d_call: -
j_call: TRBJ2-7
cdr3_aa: CASSPSARSSYEQYF
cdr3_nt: TGTGCCAGCAGCCCTTCCGCGAGGAGCTCCTACGAGCAGTACTTC

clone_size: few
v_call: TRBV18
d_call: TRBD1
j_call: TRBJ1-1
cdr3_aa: CASSPGGSDTEAFF
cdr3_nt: TGTGCCAGCTCGCCAGGGGGCTCGGACACTGAAGCTTTCTTT

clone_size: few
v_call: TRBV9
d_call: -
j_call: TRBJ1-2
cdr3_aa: CASSPGRVLPNYGYTF
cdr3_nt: TGTGCCAGCAGCCCCGGCAGGGTCCTACCAAACTATGGCTACACCTTC

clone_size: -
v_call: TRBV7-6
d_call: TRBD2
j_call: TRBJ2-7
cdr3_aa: CASSPGTRSYEQYF
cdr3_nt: TGTGCCAGCAGCCCGGGGACTAGGAGCTACGAGCAGTACTTC

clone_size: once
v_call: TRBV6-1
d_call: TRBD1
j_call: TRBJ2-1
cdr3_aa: CASSGSYAGTGGSIEQFF
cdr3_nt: TGTGCCAGCAGTGGGTCATACGCCGGGACAGGGGGCTCGATTGAGCAGTTCTTC

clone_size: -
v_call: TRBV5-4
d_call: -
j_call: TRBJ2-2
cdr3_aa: CASRPGLATGELFF
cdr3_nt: TGTGCCAGCAGACCCGGGTTGGCCACCGGGGAGCTGTTTTTT

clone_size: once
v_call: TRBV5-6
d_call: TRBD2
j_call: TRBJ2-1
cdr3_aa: CASSRLGGGDQFF
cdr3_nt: TGTGCCAGCAGCCGTTTGGGGGGGGGAGACCAGTTCTTC

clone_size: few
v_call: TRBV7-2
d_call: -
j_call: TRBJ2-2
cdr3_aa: CASSLAPGQTGELFF
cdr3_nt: TGTGCCAGCAGCTTAGCCCCCGGACAGACCGGGGAGCTGTTTTTT

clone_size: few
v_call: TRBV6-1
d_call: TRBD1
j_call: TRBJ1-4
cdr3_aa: CASSAQEGQGREKLFF
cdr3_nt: TGTGCCAGCAGTGCACAAGAGGGACAGGGGAGGGAAAAACTGTTTTTT

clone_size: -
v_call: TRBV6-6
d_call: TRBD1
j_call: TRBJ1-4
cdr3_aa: CASSWTGPEKLFF
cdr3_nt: TGTGCCAGCAGTTGGACAGGGCCCGAAAAACTGTTTTTT

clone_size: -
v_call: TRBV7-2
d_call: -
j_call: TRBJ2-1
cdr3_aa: CASSPSFYNEQFF
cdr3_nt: TGTGCCAGCAGCCCTAGTTTTTACAATGAGCAGTTCTTC

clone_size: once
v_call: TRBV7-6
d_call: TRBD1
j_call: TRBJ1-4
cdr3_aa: CASSYGQGVKLFF
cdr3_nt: TGTGCCAGCAGCTACGGACAGGGCGTTAAACTGTTTTTT

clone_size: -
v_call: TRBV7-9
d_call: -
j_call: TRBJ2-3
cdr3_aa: CASSGGLRDLSTDTQYF
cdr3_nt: TGTGCCAGCAGCGGCGGACTCCGGGACTTAAGCACAGATACGCAGTATTTT

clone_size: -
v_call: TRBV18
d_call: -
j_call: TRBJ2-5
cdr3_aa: CASSPASAARETQYF
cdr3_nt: TGTGCCAGCTCACCCGCTAGCGCGGCCCGTGAGACCCAGTACTTC

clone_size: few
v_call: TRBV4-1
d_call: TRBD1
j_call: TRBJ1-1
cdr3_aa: CASSHRQGDTEAFF
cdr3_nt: TGCGCCAGCAGCCATCGACAGGGGGACACTGAAGCTTTCTTT

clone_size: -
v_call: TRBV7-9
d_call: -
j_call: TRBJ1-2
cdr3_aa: CSSSPSGGDHYGYTF
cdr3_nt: TGTTCCAGCAGCCCGTCAGGAGGGGACCACTATGGCTACACCTTC

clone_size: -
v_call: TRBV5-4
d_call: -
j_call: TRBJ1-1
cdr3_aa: CAGFGEKNTEAFF
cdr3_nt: TGTGCTGGGTTCGGGGAAAAGAACACTGAAGCTTTCTTT

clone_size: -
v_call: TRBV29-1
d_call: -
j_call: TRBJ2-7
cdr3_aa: CSVTDRTSSYEQYF
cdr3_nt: TGCAGCGTAACTGACAGGACGAGCTCCTACGAGCAGTACTTC

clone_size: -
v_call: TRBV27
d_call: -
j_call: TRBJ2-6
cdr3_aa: CASRAHSGANVLTF
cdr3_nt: TGTGCCAGCAGGGCCCACTCTGGGGCCAACGTCCTGACTTTC